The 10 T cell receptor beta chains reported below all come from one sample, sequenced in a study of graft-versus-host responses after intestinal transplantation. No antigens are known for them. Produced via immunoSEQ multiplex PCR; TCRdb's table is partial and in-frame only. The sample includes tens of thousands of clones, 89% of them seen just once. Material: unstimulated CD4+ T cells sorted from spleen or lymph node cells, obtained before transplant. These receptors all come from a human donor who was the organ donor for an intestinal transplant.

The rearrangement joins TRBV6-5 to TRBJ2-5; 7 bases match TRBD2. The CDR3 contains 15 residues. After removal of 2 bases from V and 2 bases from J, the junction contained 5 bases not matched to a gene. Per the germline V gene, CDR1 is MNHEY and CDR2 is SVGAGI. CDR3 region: CASSYVGGVQETQYF. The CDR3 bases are TGTGCCAGCAGTTACGTGGGAGGGGTACAAGAGACCCAGTACTTC.

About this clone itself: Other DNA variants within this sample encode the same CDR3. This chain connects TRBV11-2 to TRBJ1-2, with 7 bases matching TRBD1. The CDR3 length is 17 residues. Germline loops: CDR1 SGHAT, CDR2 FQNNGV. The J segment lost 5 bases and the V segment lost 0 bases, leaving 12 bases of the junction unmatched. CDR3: CASSLDRDSLPDYGYTF. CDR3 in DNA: TGTGCCAGCAGCTTAGATAGGGACAGCCTACCCGATTATGGCTACACCTTC.

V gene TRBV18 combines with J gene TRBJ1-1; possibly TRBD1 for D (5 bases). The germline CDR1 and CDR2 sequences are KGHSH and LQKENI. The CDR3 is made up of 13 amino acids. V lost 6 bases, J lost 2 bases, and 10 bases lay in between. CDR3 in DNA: TGTGCCAGCTCCCGTACAGGAAACACTGAAGCTTTCTTT. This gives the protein CASSRTGNTEAFF.

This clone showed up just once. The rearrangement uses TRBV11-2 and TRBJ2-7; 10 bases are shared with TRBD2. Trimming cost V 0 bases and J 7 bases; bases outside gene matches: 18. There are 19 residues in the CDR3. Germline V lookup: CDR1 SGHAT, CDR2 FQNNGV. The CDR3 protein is CASSLDLAASGRGSGEQYF. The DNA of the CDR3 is TGTGCCAGCAGCTTAGATCTAGCGGCTAGCGGGAGAGGGAGTGGAGAGCAGTACTTC.

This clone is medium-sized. The CDR3 DNA reads TGTGCCAGCAGTTTAGGAGCGGAGTTTAATCAGCCCCAGCATTTT. Its protein is CASSLGAEFNQPQHF. The gene calls are TRBV27 and TRBJ1-5; D unresolved. Looked up from germline, CDR1 is MNHEY and CDR2 is SMNVEV (reference sequence). The CDR3 consists of 15 residues. Trimming removed 2 bases from V and 4 bases from J, with 12 bases in between.

CDR3 in DNA: TGTGCCAGCATTTCCGGGGGGGTGAAGTTTATTCCTAGCACAGATACGCAGTATTTT. Translating gives CASISGGVKFIPSTDTQYF. The chain combines TRBV28 with TRBJ2-3; TRBD2 agrees at 8 bases. The CDR3 has 19 residues. The germline V gene has CDR1 MDHEN and CDR2 SYDVKM. Losses at the gene ends were 7 bases for V and 0 bases for J; bases not matched to a gene: 18.

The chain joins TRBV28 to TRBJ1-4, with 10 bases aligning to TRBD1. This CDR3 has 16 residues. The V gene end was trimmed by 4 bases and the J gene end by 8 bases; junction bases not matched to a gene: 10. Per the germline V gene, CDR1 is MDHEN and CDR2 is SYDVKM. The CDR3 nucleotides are TGTGCCAGCAGTTCAGGGGGGGACAGGGGTGTAGAAAAACTGTTTTTT. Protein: CASSSGGDRGVEKLFF.

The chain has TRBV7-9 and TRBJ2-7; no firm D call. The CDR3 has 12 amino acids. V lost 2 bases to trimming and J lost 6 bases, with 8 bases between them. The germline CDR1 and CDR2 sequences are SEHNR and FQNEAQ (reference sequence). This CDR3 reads CASSLSPREQYF. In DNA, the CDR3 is TGTGCCAGCAGCTTAAGCCCCCGCGAGCAGTACTTC.

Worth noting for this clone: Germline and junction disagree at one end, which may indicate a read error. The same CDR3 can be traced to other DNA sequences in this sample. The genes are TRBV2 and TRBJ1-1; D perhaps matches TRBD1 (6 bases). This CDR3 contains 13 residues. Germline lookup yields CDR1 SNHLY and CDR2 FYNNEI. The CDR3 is CASRAGVGTEAFF. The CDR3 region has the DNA TGTGCCAGCAGAGCAGGGGTGGGTACTGAAGCCTTCTTT.

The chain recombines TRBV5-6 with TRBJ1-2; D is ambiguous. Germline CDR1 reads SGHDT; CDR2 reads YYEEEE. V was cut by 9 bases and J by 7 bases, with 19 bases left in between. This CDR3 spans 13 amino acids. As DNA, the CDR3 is TGTGCCACCAGGCGTAGGGCGGGGAGTGGCTACACCTTC. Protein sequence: CATRRRAGSGYTF.